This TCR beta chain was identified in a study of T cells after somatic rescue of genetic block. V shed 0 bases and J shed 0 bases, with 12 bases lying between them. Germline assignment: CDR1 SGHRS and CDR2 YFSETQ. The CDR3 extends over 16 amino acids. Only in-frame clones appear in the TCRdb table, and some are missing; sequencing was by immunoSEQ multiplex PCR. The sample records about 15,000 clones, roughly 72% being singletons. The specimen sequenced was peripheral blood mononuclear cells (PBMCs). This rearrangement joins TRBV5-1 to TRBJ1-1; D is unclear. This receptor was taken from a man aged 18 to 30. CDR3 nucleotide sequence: TGCGCCAGCAGCTTGGTGCCCGATGTTCTGAACACTGAAGCTTTCTTT. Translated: CASSLVPDVLNTEAFF.